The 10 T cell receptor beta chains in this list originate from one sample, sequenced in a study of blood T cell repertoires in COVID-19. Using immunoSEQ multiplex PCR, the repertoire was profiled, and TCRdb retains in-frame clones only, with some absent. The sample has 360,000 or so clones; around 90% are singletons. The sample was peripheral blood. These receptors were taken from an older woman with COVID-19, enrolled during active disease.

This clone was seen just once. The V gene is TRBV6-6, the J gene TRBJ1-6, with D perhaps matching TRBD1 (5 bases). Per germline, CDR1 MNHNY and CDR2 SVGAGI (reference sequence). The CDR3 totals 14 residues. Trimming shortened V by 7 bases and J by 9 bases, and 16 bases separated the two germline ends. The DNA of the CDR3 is TGTGCCAGCAACCGCGACAGCCCCCTTTCACCCCTCCACTTT. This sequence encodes CASNRDSPLSPLHF.

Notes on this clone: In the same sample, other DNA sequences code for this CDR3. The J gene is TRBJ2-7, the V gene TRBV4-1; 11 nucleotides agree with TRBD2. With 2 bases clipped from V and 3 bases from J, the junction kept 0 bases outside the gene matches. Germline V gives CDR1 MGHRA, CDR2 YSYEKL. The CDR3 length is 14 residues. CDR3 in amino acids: CASSQLAGGYEQYF. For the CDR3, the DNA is TGCGCCAGCAGCCAACTAGCGGGGGGCTACGAGCAGTACTTC.

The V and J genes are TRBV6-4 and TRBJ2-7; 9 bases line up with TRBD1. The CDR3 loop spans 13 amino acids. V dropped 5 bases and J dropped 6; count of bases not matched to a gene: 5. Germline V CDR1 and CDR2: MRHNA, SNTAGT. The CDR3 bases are TGTGCCAGCAGTACGGGACAGGGTTTCGAGCAGTACTTC. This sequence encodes CASSTGQGFEQYF.

CDR3 coding DNA: TGCGCCAGCAGCTTGGGGCCGGACTTGGGTTCACCCCTCCACTTT. Its translation is CASSLGPDLGSPLHF. This chain uses TRBV5-1 with TRBJ1-6; D gene uncertain. The germline gives CDR1 SGHRS, CDR2 YFSETQ. The ends were cut back, 0 bases at V and 9 bases at J, with 13 bases in the middle. The CDR3 runs 15 residues.

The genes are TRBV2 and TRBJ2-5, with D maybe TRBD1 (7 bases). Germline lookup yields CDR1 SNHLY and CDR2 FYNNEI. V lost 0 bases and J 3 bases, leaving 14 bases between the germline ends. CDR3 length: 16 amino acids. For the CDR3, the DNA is TGTGCCAGCAGTGAAGCCAGGGGGGACCTCAAAGAGACCCAGTACTTC. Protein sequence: CASSEARGDLKETQYF.

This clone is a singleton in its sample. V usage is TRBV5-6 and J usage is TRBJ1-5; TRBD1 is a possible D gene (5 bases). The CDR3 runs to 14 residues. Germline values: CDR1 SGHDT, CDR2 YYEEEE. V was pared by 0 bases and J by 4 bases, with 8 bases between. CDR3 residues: CASSLVGANQPQHF. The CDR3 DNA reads TGTGCCAGCAGCTTGGTAGGGGCTAATCAGCCCCAGCATTTT.

CDR3 in amino acids: CAVQGNTGELFF. For the CDR3, the DNA is TGTGCAGTTCAGGGGAACACCGGGGAGCTGTTTTTT. The chain is built from TRBV24-1 and TRBJ2-2, with D possibly TRBD1 on 5 matching bases. The germline CDR1 and CDR2 sequences are KGHDR and SFDVKD. The CDR3 covers 12 residues.

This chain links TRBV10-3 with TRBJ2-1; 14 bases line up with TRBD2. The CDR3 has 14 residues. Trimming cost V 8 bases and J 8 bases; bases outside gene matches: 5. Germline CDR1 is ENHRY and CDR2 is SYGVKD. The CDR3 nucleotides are TGTGCCATCCGGCCGGGACTAGCGGGGGATGAGCAGTTCTTC. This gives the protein CAIRPGLAGDEQFF.

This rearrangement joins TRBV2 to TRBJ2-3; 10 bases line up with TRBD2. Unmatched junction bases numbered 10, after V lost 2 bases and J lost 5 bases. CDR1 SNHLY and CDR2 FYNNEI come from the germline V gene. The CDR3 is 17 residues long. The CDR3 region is CASSEWLAGGTGDTQYF. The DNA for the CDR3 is TGTGCCAGCAGTGAATGGTTAGCGGGGGGTACGGGAGATACGCAGTATTTT.

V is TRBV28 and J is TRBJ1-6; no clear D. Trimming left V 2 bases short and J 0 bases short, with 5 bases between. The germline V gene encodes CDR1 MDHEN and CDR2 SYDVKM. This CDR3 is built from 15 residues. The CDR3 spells CASSLASSYNSPLHF. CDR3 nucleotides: TGTGCCAGCAGTTTAGCGAGCTCCTATAATTCACCCCTCCACTTT.